This entry describes one TCR beta chain. Sequencing used immunoSEQ multiplex PCR; TCRdb keeps in-frame clones, though not all of them. The sample comprises roughly 120,000 clones, about nine tenths of which are singletons, and 2% to 3% rests with the top ten. The CDR3 extends over 19 amino acids. This entry is derived from a study of T cell responses to AZD1222 COVID-19 vaccine. Sequenced material: peripheral blood, taken 28 days after the second AZD1222 dose. This TCR derives from an adult who received the AZD1222 COVID-19 vaccine. This chain connects TRBV21-1 to TRBJ1-5; the table's D gene call, TRBD1, was not cross checked with the DNA. TRBV21-1 is a pseudogene segment. DNA of the CDR3: TGTGCCAGCAGCAAAGCGCTTGGGACAGGGGCCCAGGGAGATCAGCCCCAGCATTTT. This encodes CASSKALGTGAQGDQPQHF.